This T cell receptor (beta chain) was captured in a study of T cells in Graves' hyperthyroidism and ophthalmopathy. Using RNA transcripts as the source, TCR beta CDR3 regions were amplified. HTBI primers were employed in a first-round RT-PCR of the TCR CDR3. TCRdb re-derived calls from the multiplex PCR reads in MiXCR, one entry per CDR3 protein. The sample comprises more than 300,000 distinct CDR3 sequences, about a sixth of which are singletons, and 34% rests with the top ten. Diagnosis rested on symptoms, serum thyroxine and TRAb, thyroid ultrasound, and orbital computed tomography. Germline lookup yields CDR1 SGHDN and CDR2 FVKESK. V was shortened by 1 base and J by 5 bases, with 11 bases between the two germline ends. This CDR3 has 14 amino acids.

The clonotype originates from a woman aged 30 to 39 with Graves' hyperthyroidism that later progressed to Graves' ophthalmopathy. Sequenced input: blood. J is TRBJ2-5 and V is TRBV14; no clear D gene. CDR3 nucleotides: TGTGCCAGCAGCCAAGTTTATGCCCGGGAGACCCAGTACTTC. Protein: CASSQVYARETQYF.